A single sample is the source of the 10 T cell receptor beta chains below, sequenced in a study of CD8 T cells in ankylosing spondylitis. General study findings and limits: Seven or eight highly homologous variants made up a TCR beta motif, and this motif appeared characteristic of ankylosing spondylitis blood.

Their antigens are not known. In TCRdb, the 5' RACE reads were re-called with MiXCR into one record per CDR3 protein. The sample lists approximately 400,000 distinct CDR3 sequences, 17% occurring once. Sequencing was performed on blood, either unsorted or a sorted T cell fraction (not recorded which). The receptors derive from a male donor with ankylosing spondylitis.

This clonotype has a handful of counts. The gene calls are TRBV16 and TRBJ2-7; D unresolved. Trimming left V 0 bases short and J 3 bases short, with 6 bases between. This CDR3 comprises 13 residues. Germline V gene sequence: CDR1 KGHSY, CDR2 FQNENV. The CDR3 region is CASSQSGYYEQYF. The CDR3 nucleotides are TGTGCCAGCAGCCAATCGGGGTACTACGAGCAGTACTTC.

The chain uses TRBV4-1 and TRBJ2-1; the match to TRBD1 covers 10 bases. Germline V lookup: CDR1 MGHRA, CDR2 YSYEKL. This CDR3 has 17 residues. V was clipped by 8 bases and J by 8 bases; unmatched bases: 18. The CDR3 region has the DNA TGCGCCAGCGCGGGACAGGGGAAGGATTTCGGGAGTTATGAGCAGTTCTTC. It is translated as CASAGQGKDFGSYEQFF.

This clonotype appeared a few times. The chain links TRBV20-1 to TRBJ2-5, with a tentative D call TRBD1 (6 bases). The CDR3 sequence is 16 residues long. Germline V gene lookup returns CDR1 DFQATT and CDR2 SNEGSKA (reference sequence). Trimming cost V 1 base and J 0 bases, with 15 bases left between them. In DNA form, the CDR3 reads TGCAGTGCTAGAGCTTTCCAGAACAGGGACCAAGAGACCCAGTACTTC. Its translation: CSARAFQNRDQETQYF.

The chain joins TRBV7-6 to TRBJ2-1; 13 bases line up with TRBD2. The CDR3 has 19 residues. V was clipped by 5 bases and J by 1 base; unmatched bases: 11. CDR1 SGHVS and CDR2 FNYEAQ come from the germline V gene. The CDR3 protein is CASSPQGGTSGISYNEQFF. CDR3 nucleotide sequence: TGTGCCAGCAGCCCCCAGGGTGGGACTAGCGGGATATCCTACAATGAGCAGTTCTTC.

The rearrangement joins TRBV20-1 to TRBJ2-7, with D tentatively TRBD2 (5 bases). The V gene lost 2 bases and the J gene lost 3 bases, with 14 bases spanning the gap. Germline V CDR1 and CDR2: DFQATT, SNEGSKA (reference sequence). This CDR3 region has 14 residues. The CDR3 DNA reads TGCAGTGCTAGAAACCCCTATAGCGACTACGAGCAGTACTTC. Translation gives CSARNPYSDYEQYF.

At least ten counts were recorded for this clonotype. The chain joins TRBV12-3 or TRBV12-4 to TRBJ2-7; D may be TRBD2 (5 bases). Deletions cut 7 bases from V and 2 bases from J, with 15 bases between. CDR3 length equals 14 residues. The CDR3 DNA sequence: TGTGCCAGCAACCTTGGCGGGCCGACCTACGAGCAGTACTTC. Amino acid sequence: CASNLGGPTYEQYF.

In its sample, this clonotype was seen a few times. The V and J genes are TRBV20-1 and TRBJ2-3, with D perhaps matching TRBD2 (6 bases). This CDR3 has 14 residues. Germline CDR1 DFQATT, CDR2 SNEGSKA (reference sequence). V was pared by 4 bases and J by 4 bases, with 15 bases between. CDR3 in amino acids: CSAIRDFSSDTQYF. The CDR3 DNA is TGCAGTGCTATCCGGGACTTTTCCTCAGATACGCAGTATTTT.

In this sample, this clonotype turned up many times. The chain employs TRBV12-3 or TRBV12-4 and TRBJ2-1; TRBD1 is a possible D gene (6 bases). There are 12 residues in the CDR3. V lost 5 bases and J lost 6, with 8 bases in between. CDR3 loop: CASSRGGNEQFF. CDR3 coding DNA: TGTGCCAGCAGTCGAGGGGGCAATGAGCAGTTCTTC.

J is TRBJ1-1 and V is TRBV5-1; D is unresolved. The CDR3 runs 11 residues. Trimming took 8 bases from V and 13 from J, leaving 18 bases between them. Germline V gene sequence: CDR1 SGHRS, CDR2 YFSETQ. Written as DNA, the CDR3 is TGCGCCAGTAAGCTTGGAGTGGCCCTTTTCTTT. Encoded protein: CASKLGVALFF.

This clonotype was observed at least ten times. This chain links TRBV20-1 with TRBJ2-3; D is unclear. Germline loops: CDR1 DFQATT, CDR2 SNEGSKA (reference sequence). Between the trimmed V and J ends, which lost 3 bases and 3 bases, there was a span of 16 bases. The CDR3 extends over 15 amino acids. The DNA for the CDR3 is TGCAGTGCTAGCAAGAAGGCCATTTCTACAGATACGCAGTATTTT. Translated, it gives CSASKKAISTDTQYF.